This TCR beta chain originates from a study of CD8 T cells in ankylosing spondylitis. Generation of TCR beta libraries employed quantitative 5'-RACE incorporating molecular barcodes. TCRdb re-called the 5' RACE reads with MiXCR, one entry per CDR3 protein. The sample contains tens of thousands of distinct CDR3 sequences, more than 5.5% of which appear only once. This clonotype occurred many times. Its antigen is as yet unknown. CDR3 length: 13 residues. The ends lost 6 bases at V and 8 bases at J; junction bases unmatched: 4. Study-level results: Researchers report that disease-linked clones proved CD8+ and relatively rare in peripheral blood. A TCR beta motif made of about eight highly homologous variants seemed typical of ankylosing spondylitis blood. Enrichment of disease-linked clones was reportedly significant in matched ankylosing spondylitis synovial fluid.

The gene calls are TRBV12-3 or TRBV12-4 and TRBJ1-2, with 12 bases lining up with TRBD1. Input material: blood, either unsorted or a sorted T cell fraction (not recorded which). This TCR was recovered from a male donor with ankylosing spondylitis or in good health (not recorded which). CDR3 region: CASSSGTGGGYTF. For the CDR3, the DNA is TGTGCCAGCAGCTCCGGGACAGGGGGCGGCTACACCTTC.